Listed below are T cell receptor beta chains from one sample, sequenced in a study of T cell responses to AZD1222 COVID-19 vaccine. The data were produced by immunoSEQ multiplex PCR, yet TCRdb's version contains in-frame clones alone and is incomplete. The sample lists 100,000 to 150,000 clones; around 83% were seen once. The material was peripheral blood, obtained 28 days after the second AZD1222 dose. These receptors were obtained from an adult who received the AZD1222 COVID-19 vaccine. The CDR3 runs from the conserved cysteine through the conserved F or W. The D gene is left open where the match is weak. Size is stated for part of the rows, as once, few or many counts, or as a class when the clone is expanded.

CDR3: CASSPANAATDTQYF
DNA: TGCGCCAGCAGCCCCGCTAACGCGGCCACAGATACGCAGTATTTT
size: .
length: 15
V: TRBV4-3
J: TRBJ2-3
D: .

CDR3: CASSPKSSYNSPLHF
DNA: TGTGCCAGCTCACCGAAGAGCTCCTATAATTCACCCCTCCACTTT
size: .
length: 15
V: TRBV18
J: TRBJ1-6
D: .

CDR3: CASRQGRNSNQPQHF
DNA: TGCGCCAGCAGACAAGGACGCAATAGCAATCAGCCCCAGCATTTT
size: .
length: 15
V: TRBV4-1
J: TRBJ1-5
D: .

CDR3: CASTTGALEAFF
DNA: TGTGCCAGTACCACGGGGGCGTTAGAAGCTTTCTTT
size: .
length: 12
V: TRBV19
J: TRBJ1-1
D: .

CDR3: CASSLDRGLTQYF
DNA: TGTGCCAGTAGCCTGGACAGGGGTCTTACCCAGTACTTC
size: .
length: 13
V: TRBV19
J: TRBJ2-5
D: TRBD1

CDR3: CASSPIAGLGAEAFF
DNA: TGTGCCAGCAGTCCAATAGCAGGGTTAGGGGCTGAAGCTTTCTTT
size: few
length: 15
V: TRBV28
J: TRBJ1-1
D: .

CDR3: CASGSGGEQFF
DNA: TGTGCCAGCGGTTCAGGGGGTGAGCAGTTCTTC
size: .
length: 11
V: TRBV12-3/TRBV12-4
J: TRBJ2-1
D: TRBD1

CDR3: CASSPLGTGNSGNTIYF
DNA: TGTGCCAGCTCACCTCTTGGGACAGGGAACTCTGGAAACACCATATATTTT
size: few
length: 17
V: TRBV18
J: TRBJ1-3
D: TRBD1

CDR3: CASSSGQGPNVPQHF
DNA: TGCGCCAGCAGCTCCGGACAGGGCCCGAATGTACCCCAGCATTTT
size: .
length: 15
V: TRBV5-1
J: TRBJ1-5
D: TRBD1

CDR3: CASGRDLNQPQHF
DNA: TGTGCTAGTGGCCGGGACCTCAATCAGCCCCAGCATTTT
size: .
length: 13
V: TRBV12-5
J: TRBJ1-5
D: .

CDR3: CASSPLKNTEAFF
DNA: TGTGCCAGCAGTCCCCTCAAGAACACTGAAGCTTTCTTT
size: .
length: 13
V: TRBV12-3/TRBV12-4
J: TRBJ1-1
D: .

CDR3: CASSPRSGLAVKETQYF
DNA: TGTGCCAGCAGCCCCCGTTCCGGACTAGCGGTCAAAGAGACCCAGTACTTC
size: .
length: 17
V: TRBV7-2
J: TRBJ2-5
D: TRBD2

CDR3: CATSRTFQETQYF
DNA: TGTGCCACCAGCAGGACCTTTCAAGAGACCCAGTACTTC
size: .
length: 13
V: TRBV15
J: TRBJ2-5
D: .

CDR3: CASSLTGGGEAFF
DNA: TGTGCCAGCAGTTTAACCGGGGGCGGTGAAGCTTTCTTT
size: .
length: 13
V: TRBV28
J: TRBJ1-1
D: .

CDR3: CASVGSARGEAFF
DNA: TGCGCCAGCGTGGGGTCCGCCCGGGGTGAAGCTTTCTTT
size: .
length: 13
V: TRBV10-1
J: TRBJ1-1
D: .

CDR3: CASSLYQGTGYNEQFF
DNA: TGTGCCAGCAGTTTATACCAGGGTACAGGGTACAATGAGCAGTTCTTC
size: .
length: 16
V: TRBV28
J: TRBJ2-1
D: .

CDR3: CASSQEIWADTQYF
DNA: TGTGCCAGCAGCCAAGAAATCTGGGCAGATACGCAGTATTTT
size: .
length: 14
V: TRBV3-1/TRBV3-2
J: TRBJ2-3
D: .

CDR3: CASSLTTVMNTEAFF
DNA: TGCGCCAGCAGCCTGACGACAGTTATGAACACTGAAGCTTTCTTT
size: .
length: 15
V: TRBV5-1
J: TRBJ1-1
D: .

CDR3: CASSSLYEQYF
DNA: TGTGCCAGCAGTTCTCTATACGAGCAGTACTTC
size: .
length: 11
V: TRBV6-6
J: TRBJ2-7
D: .

CDR3: CASSLRGGKNTIYF
DNA: TGTGCCAGCAGTTTACGGGGGGGGAAAAACACCATATATTTT
size: .
length: 14
V: TRBV28
J: TRBJ1-3
D: .

CDR3: CASPDVSSYQETQYF
DNA: TGTGCCAGCCCGGACGTATCTTCGTACCAAGAGACCCAGTACTTC
size: .
length: 15
V: TRBV2
J: TRBJ2-5
D: .

CDR3: CASSLGDRNNEKLFF
DNA: TGTGCCAGCAGCTTGGGTGACAGGAATAATGAAAAACTGTTTTTT
size: .
length: 15
V: TRBV5-8
J: TRBJ1-4
D: .

CDR3: CASSPRGLHSYEQYF
DNA: TGCGCCAGCAGCCCGAGGGGTCTTCACTCCTACGAGCAGTACTTC
size: .
length: 15
V: TRBV5-1
J: TRBJ2-7
D: .

CDR3: CASSQDGGFVTEAFF
DNA: TGTGCCAGCAGCCAAGATGGGGGGTTTGTCACTGAAGCTTTCTTT
size: .
length: 15
V: TRBV3-1/TRBV3-2
J: TRBJ1-1
D: .

CDR3: CASSRAGGATTDTQYF
DNA: TGTGCCAGCAGCCGGGCCGGGGGGGCGACCACAGATACGCAGTATTTT
size: .
length: 16
V: TRBV7-2
J: TRBJ2-3
D: TRBD2

CDR3: CASSPPRDRGLSSYNSPLHF
DNA: TGCGCCAGCAGTCCACCAAGGGACAGGGGTCTAAGCTCCTATAATTCACCCCTCCACTTT
size: .
length: 20
V: TRBV23-1
J: TRBJ1-6
D: TRBD1

CDR3: CASRSVSPDYGYTF
DNA: TGTGCCAGCAGATCTGTATCTCCCGACTATGGCTACACCTTC
size: .
length: 14
V: TRBV7-2
J: TRBJ1-2
D: .

CDR3: CASAQVTGNQPQHF
DNA: TGTGCCAGCGCTCAGGTTACGGGCAATCAGCCCCAGCATTTT
size: .
length: 14
V: TRBV2
J: TRBJ1-5
D: .

CDR3: CASSISPDTQYF
DNA: TGTGCCAGTAGTATAAGTCCAGATACGCAGTATTTT
size: few
length: 12
V: TRBV19
J: TRBJ2-3
D: .

CDR3: CASSGRTGWALFF
DNA: TGTGCCAGCAGCGGTCGTACAGGGTGGGCTCTGTTTTTT
size: few
length: 13
V: TRBV5-6
J: TRBJ1-4
D: .

CDR3: CAWSVGGPGEAFF
DNA: TGTGCCTGGAGTGTAGGGGGGCCGGGTGAAGCTTTCTTT
size: .
length: 13
V: TRBV30
J: TRBJ1-1
D: .

CDR3: CSVDAPAGANTGELFF
DNA: TGCAGCGTTGATGCCCCAGCGGGGGCCAACACCGGGGAGCTGTTTTTT
size: .
length: 16
V: TRBV29-1
J: TRBJ2-2
D: TRBD2

CDR3: CASSPNGYEQYF
DNA: TGTGCCAGCTCACCAAATGGCTACGAGCAGTACTTC
size: .
length: 12
V: TRBV18
J: TRBJ2-7
D: .

CDR3: CASSLTGLGEQYF
DNA: TGTGCCAGCAGCCTTACAGGGTTAGGGGAGCAGTACTTC
size: few
length: 13
V: TRBV3-1/TRBV3-2
J: TRBJ2-7
D: .

CDR3: CASSPGEIHFNEQFF
DNA: TGCGCCAGCAGTCCTGGCGAAATACACTTCAATGAGCAGTTCTTC
size: .
length: 15
V: TRBV5-1
J: TRBJ2-1
D: .

CDR3: CASRRETGAQFF
DNA: TGTGCCAGCAGACGAGAGACGGGGGCCCAGTTCTTC
size: .
length: 12
V: TRBV27
J: TRBJ2-1
D: .

CDR3: CATSDWGEGVTDTQYF
DNA: TGTGCCACCAGTGATTGGGGGGAAGGGGTAACAGATACGCAGTATTTT
size: .
length: 16
V: TRBV24-1
J: TRBJ2-3
D: .